These 3 T cell receptor beta chains share one sample of origin, sequenced in a study of early T cells in non-severe SARS-CoV-2 infection. TCRdb re-analysed the 5' RACE reads in MiXCR, keeping a single row per CDR3 protein. Found here are 50,000 or so distinct CDR3 sequences, 5.6% of them singletons; the top ten hold roughly 4.7%. Sequencing was performed on whole blood. The receptor set was obtained from an adult who was a healthcare worker with PCR-confirmed SARS-CoV-2 infection or an uninfected control (not recorded which).

At least ten counts were recorded for this clonotype. This chain joins TRBV4-1 and TRBJ2-5; D is perhaps TRBD2 (5 bases). There are 16 residues in the CDR3. Between the trimmed V and J ends, which lost 2 bases and 8 bases, there was a span of 21 bases. Germline CDR1 and CDR2: MGHRA and YSYEKL. The CDR3 loop reads CASSQPPLTSEATQYF. In nucleotides, the CDR3 is TGCGCCAGCAGCCAACCCCCCCTTACTAGTGAGGCCACCCAGTACTTC.

This clonotype was seen repeatedly, ten times or more. V usage is TRBV7-2 and J usage is TRBJ2-3, with D perhaps TRBD1 (5 bases). The CDR3 is 13 amino acids. Trimming took off 0 bases at V and 8 bases at J, with 9 bases between the two ends. Germline values: CDR1 SGHTA, CDR2 FQGNSA. The CDR3 bases are TGTGCCAGCAGCTTAGCGAGGCAGGGTACGCAGTATTTT. Amino acids: CASSLARQGTQYF. The complete variable domain, with remaining parts taken from reference TRBV7-2 and TRBJ2-3, reads GAGVSQSPSNKVTEKGKDVELRCDPISGHTALYWYRQSLGQGLEFLIYFQGNSAPDKSGLPSDRFSAERTGGSVSTLTIQRTQQEDSAVYLCASSLARQGTQYFGPGTRLTVL.

This clonotype was detected ten times or more. The V call is TRBV12-3 or TRBV12-4, the J call TRBJ1-2, with D perhaps matching TRBD1 (5 bases). The ends were cut back, 5 bases at V and 4 bases at J, with 17 bases in the middle. The CDR3 has 15 residues. CDR3 DNA sequence: TGTGCCAGCAGTCCTACCAGGCTTGGGGCCTATGGCTACACCTTC. Translating gives CASSPTRLGAYGYTF.